This entry lists 16 T cell receptor beta chains sequenced from one sample in a study of lymphopenia after photon versus proton radiotherapy. Sequencing used immunoSEQ multiplex PCR; TCRdb keeps in-frame clones, though not all of them. The repertoire holds roughly 41,000 clones, with under 90% as singletons. Material: peripheral blood, obtained from a patient treated with photon-based radiotherapy. The receptors stem from a man aged 50 to 60 with gastric cancer.

The CDR3: CASSHRFSAPAKNIQYF. The CDR3 nucleotides read TGCGCCAGCAGTCACCGCTTCTCAGCCCCAGCCAAAAACATTCAGTACTTC. The gene calls are TRBV23-1 and TRBJ2-4, with D unclear. TRBV23-1 is designated an ORF whose function remains uncertain. V was clipped by 3 bases and J by 0 bases, with 15 bases between them. This CDR3 region has 17 residues.

The genes are TRBV30 and TRBJ2-7; D is ambiguous. The V end was cut by 4 bases, the J end by 5 bases, with 15 bases between. Germline V CDR1 and CDR2: GTSNPN, SVGIG (reference sequence). The length of the CDR3 is 13 residues. The CDR3 region is CAWNRQSSDEQYF. For the CDR3, the DNA is TGTGCCTGGAATCGGCAGAGTTCTGACGAGCAGTACTTC.

This clone was observed a few times. The chain joins TRBV5-4 to TRBJ2-7; 8 bases match TRBD2. The CDR3 has 14 amino acids. Per germline, CDR1 SGHNT and CDR2 YYREEE (reference sequence). With 4 bases clipped from V and 6 bases from J, the junction kept 9 bases outside the gene matches. CDR3 sequence reads: CASSPGLDNVEQYF. In DNA form, the CDR3 reads TGTGCCAGCAGCCCGGGACTAGATAATGTCGAGCAGTACTTC.

V gene TRBV15 combines with J gene TRBJ2-1, with 9 bases that match TRBD1. The germline V gene encodes CDR1 LNHNV and CDR2 YYDKDF (reference sequence). Losses at the gene ends were 0 bases for V and 7 bases for J; bases not matched to a gene: 7. CDR3 length: 16 residues. The CDR3 spells CATSREGQGFNNEQFF. The CDR3 DNA sequence: TGTGCCACCAGCAGAGAGGGACAGGGCTTTAATAATGAGCAGTTCTTC.

The chain couples TRBV2 to TRBJ1-2; perhaps TRBD1 as D (6 bases). This CDR3 spans 15 amino acids. V was clipped by 7 bases and J by 1 base, with 16 bases between them. CDR1 SNHLY and CDR2 FYNNEI come from the germline V gene. CDR3 nucleotide sequence: TGTGCCAGCAAAAGGGGACACCTCTTTAACTATGGCTACACCTTC. It is translated as CASKRGHLFNYGYTF.

The V call is TRBV25-1, the J call TRBJ1-6; possible D gene TRBD1, 5 bases. The V end was cut by 1 base, the J end by 7 bases, with 11 bases between. The CDR3 has 15 amino acids. Germline values: CDR1 MGHDK, CDR2 SYGVNS. The DNA for the CDR3 is TGTGCCAGCAGTGAATGGGGGACGTCAAATTCACCCCTCCACTTT. Translated, it gives CASSEWGTSNSPLHF.

The CDR3 is CASSVGLAGDQETQYF. The CDR3 nucleotides read TGTGCCAGCAGCGTGGGACTAGCGGGAGATCAAGAGACCCAGTACTTC. The chain uses TRBV7-9 and TRBJ2-5, with TRBD2 identical over 14 bases. This CDR3 has 16 amino acids. Germline V CDR1 and CDR2: SEHNR, FQNEAQ (reference sequence). V was clipped by 5 bases and J by 2 bases; unmatched bases: 4. The full variable domain, rest sourced from reference TRBV7-9 and TRBJ2-5, is DTGVSQNPRHKITKRGQNVTFRCDPISEHNRLYWYRQTLGQGPEFLTYFQNEAQLEKSRLLSDRFSAERPKGSFSTLEIQRTEQGDSAMYLCASSVGLAGDQETQYFGPGTRLLVL.

The chain links TRBV5-1 to TRBJ1-1; D remains unclear. Germline V gene lookup returns CDR1 SGHRS and CDR2 YFSETQ. V was cut by 1 base and J by 0 bases, with 7 bases left in between. This CDR3 region has 14 residues. The CDR3 DNA follows: TGCGCCAGCAGCTTGACATTTTTGAACACTGAAGCTTTCTTT. It translates to CASSLTFLNTEAFF.

V usage is TRBV7-9 and J usage is TRBJ2-7, with 10 bases matching TRBD2. The CDR3 consists of 15 residues. Germline V gives CDR1 SEHNR, CDR2 FQNEAQ (reference sequence). V shed 1 base, J shed 5 bases, and the junction held 5 bases outside the gene matches. CDR3 DNA: TGTGCCAGCAGCTTAGGCGGCCTAGCGGGAGACGAGCAGTACTTC. It is translated as CASSLGGLAGDEQYF.

The J gene is TRBJ1-5, the V gene TRBV6-5; D possibly corresponds to TRBD1 (5 bases). The CDR3 is made up of 15 amino acids. Germline loops: CDR1 MNHEY, CDR2 SVGAGI. Trimming removed 5 bases at V and 0 bases at J, with 11 bases between. CDR3 nucleotide sequence: TGTGCCAGCAGTCCCCGGGGCAATAGCAATCAGCCCCAGCATTTT. This codes for CASSPRGNSNQPQHF.

J is TRBJ1-5 and V is TRBV6-6; D remains ambiguous. Germline loops: CDR1 MNHNY, CDR2 SVGAGI (reference sequence). The CDR3 loop spans 13 amino acids. The ends were cut back, 8 bases at V and 4 bases at J, with 12 bases in the middle. CDR3 sequence: CASRIRVNQPQHF. The CDR3 DNA reads as TGTGCCAGCCGTATACGGGTAAATCAGCCCCAGCATTTT.

This clone was observed a single time. The chain recombines TRBV28 with TRBJ1-5; D is undetermined. Germline values: CDR1 MDHEN, CDR2 SYDVKM. V lost 3 bases and J 1 base, leaving 13 bases between the germline ends. The CDR3 loop spans 16 amino acids. As DNA, the CDR3 is TGTGCCAGCAGTTTTCTTGCGGGTCCGAGCAATCAGCCCCAGCATTTT. Translated: CASSFLAGPSNQPQHF.

The V and J genes are TRBV6-6 and TRBJ1-6, with 7 bases aligning to TRBD1. The length of the CDR3 is 16 residues. V was clipped by 5 bases and J by 8 bases; unmatched bases: 12. Germline V gene sequence: CDR1 MNHNY, CDR2 SVGAGI (reference sequence). The CDR3 DNA reads TGTGCCAGCAGTCCTGACAGGGAAGCCTTTTATTCACCCCTCCACTTT. Amino acids: CASSPDREAFYSPLHF.

V is TRBV18 and J is TRBJ2-1; 10 bases are a match to TRBD2. V lost 4 bases to trimming and J lost 6 bases; unmatched junction nucleotides: 6. Per germline, CDR1 KGHSH and CDR2 LQKENI. The CDR3 extends over 15 amino acids. In DNA form, the CDR3 reads TGTGCCAGCTCACTCCTAGCGGGAGTCTCCAATGAGCAGTTCTTC. It translates to CASSLLAGVSNEQFF.

The rearrangement uses TRBV11-3 and TRBJ2-2; perhaps TRBD1 as D (5 bases). Trimming stripped 2 bases from V and 1 base from J, with 11 bases between. CDR1 and CDR2 from the germline V gene are SGHNT and YENEEA. The CDR3 totals 16 residues. CDR3 in amino acids: CASSLLVQGNTGELFF. CDR3 nucleotide sequence: TGTGCCAGCAGCTTATTAGTCCAGGGGAACACCGGGGAGCTGTTTTTT.

CDR3 DNA sequence: TGTGCCAGCAGTTTTCAGGAAGAAAAACTGTTTTTT. Translation: CASSFQEEKLFF. The chain recombines TRBV28 with TRBJ1-4; no clear D. CDR1 MDHEN and CDR2 SYDVKM come from the germline V gene. This CDR3 contains 12 residues. Between the trimmed V and J ends, which lost 3 bases and 8 bases, there was a span of 7 bases.